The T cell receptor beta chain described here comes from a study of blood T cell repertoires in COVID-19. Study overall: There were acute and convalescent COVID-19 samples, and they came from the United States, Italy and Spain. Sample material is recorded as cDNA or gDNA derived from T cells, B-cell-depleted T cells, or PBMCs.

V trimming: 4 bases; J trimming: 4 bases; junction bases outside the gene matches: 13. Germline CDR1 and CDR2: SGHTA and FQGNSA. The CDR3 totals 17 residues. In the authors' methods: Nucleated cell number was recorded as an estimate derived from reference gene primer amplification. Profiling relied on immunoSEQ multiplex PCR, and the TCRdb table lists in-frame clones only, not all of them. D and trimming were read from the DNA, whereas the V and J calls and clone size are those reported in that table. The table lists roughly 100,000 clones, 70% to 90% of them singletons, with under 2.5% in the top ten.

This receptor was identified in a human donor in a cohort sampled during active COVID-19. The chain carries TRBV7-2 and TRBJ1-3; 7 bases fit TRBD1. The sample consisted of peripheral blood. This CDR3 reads CASSSELGGMRGNTIYF. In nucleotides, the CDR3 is TGTGCCAGCAGCTCCGAGCTAGGGGGCATGAGAGGAAACACCATATATTTT. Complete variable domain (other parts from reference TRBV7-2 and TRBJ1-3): GAGVSQSPSNKVTEKGKDVELRCDPISGHTALYWYRQSLGQGLEFLIYFQGNSAPDKSGLPSDRFSAERTGGSVSTLTIQRTQQEDSAVYLCASSSELGGMRGNTIYFGEGSWLTVV.